A single sample gave rise to the 32 T cell receptor beta chains below, sequenced in a study of blood T cell repertoires in COVID-19. TCRdb keeps only in-frame clones here, not all; method: immunoSEQ multiplex PCR. The repertoire holds about 89,000 clones, with roughly 90% as singletons. Source material: peripheral blood. These TCRs come from a human donor with active COVID-19. The donor label of this sample is uncertain.

This rearrangement joins TRBV2 to TRBJ2-7; 9 nucleotides align to TRBD2. There are 18 residues in the CDR3. Germline CDR1 reads SNHLY; CDR2 reads FYNNEI. J was trimmed by 0 bases and V by 1 base; bases with no gene match: 10. The CDR3: CASSEDVSGGDFSYEQYF. The CDR3 nucleotides read TGTGCCAGCAGTGAAGATGTTAGCGGGGGTGATTTCTCCTACGAGCAGTACTTC.

V and J are TRBV4-3 and TRBJ1-6; D may be TRBD1 (5 bases). V lost 0 bases and J 4 bases, leaving 22 bases between the germline ends. Germline CDR1 LGHNA, CDR2 YSLEER. The CDR3 totals 20 residues. The CDR3 DNA is TGCGCCAGCAGCCAAGATTTCCAGGGATCTGGGTCGTCGTATAATTCACCCCTCCACTTT. Encoded protein: CASSQDFQGSGSSYNSPLHF.

The chain employs TRBV5-6 and TRBJ1-6, with D unclear. Germline CDR1 is SGHDT and CDR2 is YYEEEE. The V gene lost 2 bases and the J gene lost 12 bases, with 21 bases spanning the gap. The CDR3 covers 16 residues. CDR3 region: CASSLSRRMAAEPLHF. As DNA, the CDR3 is TGTGCCAGCAGCTTAAGCAGGCGGATGGCAGCGGAACCCCTCCACTTT.

The chain has TRBV3-1 (or the pseudogene TRBV3-2) and TRBJ1-1, with TRBD1 identical over 9 bases. V lost 4 bases to trimming and J lost 4 bases; unmatched junction nucleotides: 7. The germline gives CDR1 LGHDT, CDR2 YNNKEL (reference sequence). This CDR3 is 15 amino acids long. The CDR3 region has the DNA TGTGCCAGCAGCCGGACCGGACAGGGGAGCACTGAAGCTTTCTTT. Amino acid sequence: CASSRTGQGSTEAFF.

This clone came up once. The chain has TRBV4-2 and TRBJ1-2; the D gene is possibly TRBD1 (6 bases). The CDR3 loop spans 14 amino acids. V was shortened by 3 bases and J by 3 bases, with 11 bases between the two germline ends. CDR1 is LGHNA, CDR2 YNFKEQ, per germline. The CDR3 loop is CASSQMGADYGYTF. CDR3 DNA sequence: TGTGCCAGCAGCCAGATGGGGGCGGACTATGGCTACACCTTC.

The CDR3 coding sequence is TGTGCCAGCAGTCCTACCGGGACAGGGGTATACGAGCAGTACTTC. Protein: CASSPTGTGVYEQYF. The gene calls are TRBV27 and TRBJ2-7; 10 bases are shared with TRBD1. After removal of 5 bases from V and 4 bases from J, the junction contained 8 bases not matched to a gene. CDR1 is MNHEY, CDR2 SMNVEV, per germline (reference sequence). The CDR3 contains 15 residues.

This chain connects TRBV18 to TRBJ1-2; 10 nucleotides align to TRBD1. Trimming at V came to 6 bases and at J to 8 bases, leaving 12 bases not matched to a gene. The germline V gene encodes CDR1 KGHSH and CDR2 LQKENI. This CDR3 is 15 amino acids long. This CDR3 is CASSPSDRGPRGYTF. CDR3 nucleotide sequence: TGTGCCAGCTCTCCCAGCGACAGGGGGCCGCGGGGCTACACCTTC. Together with reference TRBV18 and TRBJ1-2, the CDR3 gives the full variable domain: NAGVMQNPRHLVRRRGQEARLRCSPMKGHSHVYWYRQLPEEGLKFMVYLQKENIIDESGMPKERFSAEFPKEGPSILRIQQVVRGDSAAYFCASSPSDRGPRGYTFGSGTRLTVV.

This clone was seen just once. The V and J genes are TRBV28 and TRBJ1-2; D ambiguous. This CDR3 region has 17 residues. Trimming left V 5 bases short and J 0 bases short, with 19 bases between. Germline assignment: CDR1 MDHEN and CDR2 SYDVKM. The CDR3 DNA sequence: TGTGCCAGCAGTAACCATATCCTCTCGGGTACTAACTATGGCTACACCTTC. It is translated as CASSNHILSGTNYGYTF.

This chain joins TRBV6-5 and TRBJ1-2; 7 positions agree with TRBD1. The germline CDR1 and CDR2 sequences are MNHEY and SVGAGI. This CDR3 is 16 amino acids long. The V and J ends lost 4 bases and 2 bases, in that order; junction bases with no gene match: 10. CDR3 amino acids: CASSLAGTATNYGYTF. The CDR3 DNA follows: TGTGCCAGCAGTTTGGCGGGGACAGCGACGAACTATGGCTACACCTTC.

The rearrangement joins TRBV25-1 to TRBJ2-7; tentatively, D is TRBD2 (6 bases). This CDR3 spans 14 amino acids. Between the trimmed V and J ends, which lost 10 bases and 0 bases, there was a span of 16 bases. CDR1 and CDR2 from the germline V gene are MGHDK and SYGVNS. DNA of the CDR3: TGTGCCACCCCAGGGCGGGGTAGCTCCTACGAGCAGTACTTC. This translates into CATPGRGSSYEQYF.

The rearrangement uses TRBV3-1 (or the pseudogene TRBV3-2) and TRBJ2-7, with TRBD1 as a possible D gene (6 bases). Trimming removed 4 bases from V and 5 bases from J, with 15 bases in between. The germline V gene has CDR1 LGHDT and CDR2 YNNKEL (reference sequence). The CDR3 loop spans 14 amino acids. CDR3 sequence: CASSRRQAGDEQYF. CDR3 nucleotides: TGTGCCAGCAGCCGCCGACAGGCCGGAGACGAGCAGTACTTC.

The chain links TRBV29-1 to TRBJ2-7; 8 bases are shared with TRBD1. Germline trimming cut 0 bases from V and 5 bases from J; bases unmatched to any gene: 6. This CDR3 is built from 14 residues. Germline values: CDR1 SQVTM, CDR2 ANQGSEA. In DNA, the CDR3 is TGCAGCGTTGAAGATCTGACAGGGGACCACGAGCAGTACTTC. It codes for CSVEDLTGDHEQYF.

The chain links TRBV3-1 (or the pseudogene TRBV3-2) to TRBJ1-1, with a possible D match to TRBD1 (5 bases). The CDR3 runs 13 residues. Germline V gene lookup returns CDR1 LGHDT and CDR2 YNNKEL (reference sequence). Deletions cut 0 bases from V and 9 bases from J, with 11 bases between. This chain's CDR3 is CASSQDQEGKAFF. In DNA form, the CDR3 reads TGTGCCAGCAGCCAAGATCAGGAGGGGAAAGCTTTCTTT.

The rearrangement joins TRBV28 to TRBJ1-2; 7 bases are a match to TRBD1. Trimming at V came to 1 base and at J to 3 bases, leaving 2 bases not matched to a gene. CDR3 length equals 14 residues. Germline CDR1 and CDR2: MDHEN and SYDVKM. CDR3 loop: CASSLSGQYYGYTF. CDR3 nucleotide sequence: TGTGCCAGCAGTTTATCGGGACAGTACTATGGCTACACCTTC.

This clone occurred a few times. The rearrangement joins TRBV19 to TRBJ2-3; 12 nucleotides line up with TRBD2. V shed 3 bases and J 4 bases; nucleotides not matched to a gene: 8. This CDR3 comprises 17 residues. Germline V gene data show CDR1 as LNHDA and CDR2 as SQIVND (reference sequence). The CDR3 sequence: CASSMALAGGQADTQYF. CDR3 nucleotides: TGTGCCAGTAGTATGGCACTAGCGGGGGGCCAGGCAGATACGCAGTATTTT. Full variable domain (remainder filled in from reference TRBV19 and TRBJ2-3): DGGITQSPKYLFRKEGQNVTLSCEQNLNHDAMYWYRQDPGQGLRLIYYSQIVNDFQKGDIAEGYSVSREKKESFPLTVTSAQKNPTAFYLCASSMALAGGQADTQYFGPGTRLTVL.

The chain joins TRBV9 to TRBJ1-1; D call uncertain. Trimming left V 2 bases short and J 2 bases short, with 10 bases between. From germline, CDR1 is SGDLS and CDR2 YYNGEE. This CDR3 contains 14 residues. CDR3 region: CASSVGGSNTEAFF. The DNA of the CDR3 is TGTGCCAGCAGCGTGGGAGGGTCTAACACTGAAGCTTTCTTT.

V usage is TRBV6-5 and J usage is TRBJ1-2, with D possibly matching TRBD1 (6 bases). The length of the CDR3 is 15 residues. Deletions cut 6 bases from V and 2 bases from J, with 16 bases between. From germline, CDR1 is MNHEY and CDR2 SVGAGI. This CDR3 is CASRGIQGWNYGYTF. In DNA, the CDR3 is TGTGCCAGCAGAGGGATTCAGGGGTGGAACTATGGCTACACCTTC.

The chain employs TRBV10-1 and TRBJ1-6; a possible D gene is TRBD1 (6 bases). Germline loops: CDR1 WNHNN, CDR2 SYGVQD (reference sequence). The CDR3 is made up of 17 amino acids. Trimming took 6 bases from V and 10 from J, leaving 25 bases between them. The CDR3 reads CASREKKEQGRRSPLHF. CDR3 bases: TGCGCCAGCAGGGAAAAAAAGGAACAGGGAAGGAGATCACCCCTCCACTTT.

V usage is TRBV7-9 and J usage is TRBJ1-2, with D maybe TRBD1 (6 bases). Germline assignment: CDR1 SEHNR and CDR2 FQNEAQ (reference sequence). The CDR3 length is 14 residues. V lost 4 bases and J 3 bases, leaving 12 bases between the germline ends. CDR3 sequence (DNA): TGTGCCAGCAGCTCGGACAGAGTCCACTATGGCTACACCTTC. Translated, it gives CASSSDRVHYGYTF.

This chain uses TRBV9 with TRBJ2-3, with 9 bases aligning to TRBD2. Germline trimming cut 0 bases from V and 5 bases from J; bases unmatched to any gene: 7. Germline values: CDR1 SGDLS, CDR2 YYNGEE. This CDR3 region has 16 residues. The DNA of the CDR3 is TGTGCCAGCAGCGTAGCGGCGGGGGGGCCGGAAGATACGCAGTATTTT. Encoded protein: CASSVAAGGPEDTQYF.

In its sample, this clone was seen once. The CDR3, as DNA: TGTGCCAGCAGTGACGGCTATGGCTACACCTTC. This codes for CASSDGYGYTF. V is TRBV25-1 and J is TRBJ1-2, with D hard to call. Germline V gene sequence: CDR1 MGHDK, CDR2 SYGVNS. V lost 3 bases to trimming and J lost 4 bases, with 3 bases between them. The CDR3 covers 11 residues.

The chain combines TRBV19 with TRBJ2-5; no definite D call. Trimming took 4 bases from V and 5 from J, leaving 11 bases between them. This CDR3 is built from 13 residues. Germline V CDR1 and CDR2: LNHDA, SQIVND (reference sequence). DNA of the CDR3: TGTGCCAGTAGTACGAGCGATCGGGAGACCCAGTACTTC. Encoded protein: CASSTSDRETQYF.

The genes are TRBV18 and TRBJ2-5; possible D gene TRBD2, 6 bases. V was pared by 3 bases and J by 7 bases, with 15 bases between. This CDR3 region has 14 residues. Germline CDR1 and CDR2: KGHSH and LQKENI. CDR3 DNA: TGTGCCAGCTCACCCACGGGAGCGGCCGGGACCCAGTACTTC. Protein sequence: CASSPTGAAGTQYF. The full variable domain, in which reference TRBV18 and TRBJ2-5 provide the parts outside the CDR3, is NAGVMQNPRHLVRRRGQEARLRCSPMKGHSHVYWYRQLPEEGLKFMVYLQKENIIDESGMPKERFSAEFPKEGPSILRIQQVVRGDSAAYFCASSPTGAAGTQYFGPGTRLLVL.

The chain is built from TRBV2 and TRBJ2-3; 7 bases map to TRBD2. This CDR3 contains 15 residues. Trimming removed 5 bases from V and 0 bases from J; junction bases left unmatched: 5. CDR1 and CDR2 from the germline V gene are SNHLY and FYNNEI. As DNA, the CDR3 is TGTGCCAGCAGTCCAGCGGGGTCTAGCACAGATACGCAGTATTTT. Amino acids: CASSPAGSSTDTQYF. The complete variable domain, with remaining parts taken from reference TRBV2 and TRBJ2-3, reads EPEVTQTPSHQVTQMGQEVILRCVPISNHLYFYWYRQILGQKVEFLVSFYNNEISEKSEIFDDQFSVERPDGSNFTLKIRSTKLEDSAMYFCASSPAGSSTDTQYFGPGTRLTVL.

DNA of the CDR3: TGCGCCAGCAGCTTGCCAGTAGCGGGGGTTAACAATGAGCAGTTCTTC. It translates to CASSLPVAGVNNEQFF. V is TRBV5-1 and J is TRBJ2-1, with 9 nucleotides matching TRBD2. V shed 1 base, J shed 5 bases, and the junction held 7 bases outside the gene matches. CDR1 SGHRS and CDR2 YFSETQ come from the germline V gene. The CDR3 has 16 residues.

The V and J genes are TRBV25-1 and TRBJ2-7; D perhaps matches TRBD2 (6 bases). Germline CDR1 reads MGHDK; CDR2 reads SYGVNS. The CDR3 runs to 13 residues. The V gene lost 6 bases and the J gene lost 3 bases, with 12 bases spanning the gap. In nucleotides, the CDR3 is TGTGCCAGCAGAGGCGGGGTATTCTACGAGCAGTACTTC. This sequence encodes CASRGGVFYEQYF.

The rearrangement joins TRBV5-4 to TRBJ1-1, with D perhaps TRBD1 (5 bases). The V end was cut by 4 bases, the J end by 0 bases, with 16 bases between. The CDR3 runs to 16 residues. Germline CDR1 is SGHNT and CDR2 is YYREEE (reference sequence). The CDR3 sequence: CASSLEPGLMNTEAFF. The DNA of the CDR3 is TGTGCCAGCAGCCTAGAACCGGGACTGATGAACACTGAAGCTTTCTTT.

V usage is TRBV6-6 and J usage is TRBJ2-3; weak D call: TRBD2 (7 bases). Germline values: CDR1 MNHNY, CDR2 SVGAGI (reference sequence). Trimming pared 11 bases from V and 3 bases from J, leaving 15 bases between. This CDR3 comprises 13 residues. CDR3 DNA sequence: TGTGCCGGGGGGGGGCCAGATACAGATACGCAGTATTTT. It specifies CAGGGPDTDTQYF.

This clone has a handful of counts. The chain is built from TRBV20-1 and TRBJ1-5; possibly TRBD1 for D (5 bases). The V gene's germline CDR1 is DFQATT and CDR2 SNEGSKA (reference sequence). The CDR3 totals 14 residues. V was trimmed by 3 bases and J by 6 bases, leaving 15 bases between them. The CDR3 region has the DNA TGCAGTGCTAGTATTCCAGGGTGGGGTCAGCCCCAGCATTTT. It specifies CSASIPGWGQPQHF.

The rearrangement uses TRBV7-6 and TRBJ2-1; unclear D gene. Deletions cut 4 bases from V and 9 bases from J, with 10 bases between. CDR1 and CDR2 (germline): SGHVS, FNYEAQ. This CDR3 is built from 12 residues. The DNA of the CDR3 is TGTGCCAGCAGCTCGTCAGGTACTGAGCAGTTCTTC. Translation gives CASSSSGTEQFF. The complete variable domain, with remaining parts taken from reference TRBV7-6 and TRBJ2-1, reads GAGVSQSPRYKVTKRGQDVALRCDPISGHVSLYWYRQALGQGPEFLTYFNYEAQQDKSGLPNDRFSAERPEGSISTLTIQRTEQRDSAMYRCASSSSGTEQFFGPGTRLTVL.

This clone was seen once. The chain uses TRBV6-5 and TRBJ2-1; TRBD1 might be the D (6 bases). V was cut by 6 bases and J by 4 bases, with 16 bases left in between. There are 15 residues in the CDR3. Germline V gene sequence: CDR1 MNHEY, CDR2 SVGAGI. CDR3 in amino acids: CASSLERQDYNEQFF. CDR3 DNA: TGTGCCAGCAGCTTGGAACGACAGGATTACAATGAGCAGTTCTTC.

The chain is built from TRBV6-1 and TRBJ2-7; 8 bases map to TRBD1. Trimming took 1 base from V and 2 from J; bases not matched to a gene: 7. Germline assignment: CDR1 MNHNS and CDR2 SASEGT. The CDR3 spans 16 residues. The CDR3 spells CASSEDGQGGAYEQYF. CDR3 nucleotide sequence: TGTGCCAGCAGTGAAGATGGACAGGGCGGCGCCTACGAGCAGTACTTC.